This is a list of T cell receptor beta chains from one sample in a study of blood T cell repertoires in COVID-19. Method: immunoSEQ multiplex PCR; TCRdb's copy keeps in-frame clones and lacks some. The data contain 150,000 to 200,000 clones, 84% of them singletons. Sequencing was carried out using PBMCs or T cells enriched from blood (not recorded which). All receptors come from a man in his fifties who had recovered from COVID-19. Each CDR3 is given with its conserved first and last residue. The D gene is left open where the match is weak. A clone size is listed for some rows: how often the clone was seen (once, few, many), or a class if it is expanded.

D gene	J gene	V gene	clone size	CDR3 protein	CDR3 DNA
.	TRBJ2-5	TRBV5-1	.	CASSFLYQETQYF	TGCGCCAGCAGCTTCCTCTACCAAGAGACCCAGTACTTC
.	TRBJ1-3	TRBV27	.	CASSRGGSSGNTIYF	TGTGCCAGCAGTCGCGGCGGGAGCTCTGGAAACACCATATATTTT
TRBD2	TRBJ2-1	TRBV7-6	.	CASSGTSGLGEQFF	TGTGCCAGCAGTGGGACTAGCGGGCTGGGTGAGCAGTTCTTC
TRBD1	TRBJ1-1	TRBV19	.	CASSGPGQGVSEAFF	TGTGCCAGTAGTGGCCCCGGACAGGGGGTTTCTGAAGCTTTCTTT
TRBD1	TRBJ2-1	TRBV6-5	.	CASRAGTGGNEQFF	TGTGCCAGCAGGGCCGGGACAGGAGGCAATGAGCAGTTCTTC
TRBD1	TRBJ1-2	TRBV5-1	.	CASSFGQDGYTF	TGCGCCAGCAGCTTTGGACAGGATGGCTACACCTTC
.	TRBJ2-5	TRBV7-9	.	CASSPGGHQETQYF	TGTGCCAGCAGCCCCGGAGGCCACCAAGAGACCCAGTACTTC
.	TRBJ1-2	TRBV18	.	CASSPGQPVNYGYTF	TGTGCCAGCTCACCAGGACAGCCTGTTAACTATGGCTACACCTTC
.	TRBJ1-4	TRBV19	.	CASSQRGNEKLFF	TGTGCCAGTAGTCAACGGGGTAATGAAAAACTGTTTTTT
.	TRBJ2-5	TRBV5-3	.	CARSWPGSGETQYF	TGTGCCAGAAGCTGGCCCGGATCGGGGGAGACCCAGTACTTC
TRBD2	TRBJ2-3	TRBV5-4	.	CASSSIAGGGDTQYF	TGTGCCAGCAGCTCGATAGCGGGGGGGGGAGATACGCAGTATTTT
TRBD1	TRBJ2-5	TRBV5-8	.	CASSLGPTGGQETQYF	TGTGCCAGCAGCTTAGGGCCGACAGGGGGGCAAGAGACCCAGTACTTC
.	TRBJ1-2	TRBV7-9	.	CASSSSDNRGYTF	TGTGCCAGCAGCTCATCCGACAATCGCGGCTACACCTTC
.	TRBJ1-4	TRBV12-3/TRBV12-4	few	CASSLAQNEKLFF	TGTGCCAGCAGTTTAGCCCAAAATGAAAAACTGTTTTTT
.	TRBJ1-5	TRBV10-3	.	CAISEQGGGQPQHF	TGTGCCATCAGTGAGCAGGGCGGGGGTCAGCCCCAGCATTTT
.	TRBJ1-1	TRBV10-3	.	CAITRRWDTEAFF	TGTGCCATCACGCGGAGGTGGGACACTGAAGCTTTCTTT
TRBD1	TRBJ1-5	TRBV6-6	.	CASSKDRGNQPQHF	TGTGCCAGCAGCAAGGACAGGGGAAATCAGCCCCAGCATTTT
.	TRBJ2-1	TRBV5-4	.	CASSPDLNAYNEQFF	TGTGCCAGCAGCCCGGACTTGAACGCCTACAATGAGCAGTTCTTC
.	TRBJ2-4	TRBV7-9	once	CASSLREQENIQYF	TGTGCCAGCAGCTTAAGGGAACAGGAAAACATTCAGTACTTC
TRBD2	TRBJ2-5	TRBV4-2	.	CASSHTGTSGYQETQYF	TGTGCCAGCAGCCACACCGGGACTAGCGGGTACCAAGAGACCCAGTACTTC
TRBD2	TRBJ2-5	TRBV19	.	CASSWGGLQETQYF	TGTGCCAGTAGTTGGGGGGGTCTACAAGAGACCCAGTACTTC
TRBD1	TRBJ2-2	TRBV9	.	CASSADRVGTGELFF	TGTGCCAGCAGCGCGGACAGGGTTGGCACCGGGGAGCTGTTTTTT
TRBD2	TRBJ2-1	TRBV19	once	CASSRTSGGPYNEQFF	TGTGCCAGTAGCCGGACTAGCGGGGGGCCCTACAATGAGCAGTTCTTC
TRBD1	TRBJ2-3	TRBV7-3	few	CASSFTGGGTSTDTQYF	TGTGCCAGCAGCTTCACAGGGGGAGGAACTAGCACAGATACGCAGTATTTT
TRBD1	TRBJ2-7	TRBV7-2	few	CASSLVPGGSYEQYF	TGTGCCAGCAGCTTAGTCCCAGGGGGTAGCTACGAGCAGTACTTC
TRBD1	TRBJ1-2	TRBV10-3	.	CAISVGQGTYGYTF	TGTGCCATCAGCGTGGGACAGGGGACCTATGGCTACACCTTC
.	TRBJ2-5	TRBV6-1	.	CASSESRAGSETQYF	TGTGCCAGCAGTGAAAGTAGGGCAGGGTCGGAGACCCAGTACTTC
TRBD1	TRBJ1-6	TRBV5-1	.	CASSLKTGGMNSPLHF	TGCGCCAGCAGCTTGAAGACAGGGGGTATGAATTCACCCCTCCACTTT
TRBD1	TRBJ1-2	TRBV3-1/TRBV3-2	.	CASSHTGTGGGYTF	TGTGCCAGCAGCCACACCGGGACAGGGGGTGGCTACACCTTC
.	TRBJ1-2	TRBV28	once	CASSFSQGYTF	TGTGCCAGCAGTTTCTCACAAGGCTACACCTTC
.	TRBJ2-3	TRBV6-5	.	CASRDQRRSTDTQYF	TGTGCCAGCAGAGACCAGCGGAGAAGCACAGATACGCAGTATTTT
TRBD1	TRBJ1-2	TRBV9	once	CASSVLTGGDGYTF	TGTGCCAGCAGCGTCCTGACAGGGGGTGATGGCTACACCTTC
TRBD1	TRBJ1-5	TRBV19	.	CATSGTGNQPQHF	TGTGCCACTTCCGGGACAGGGAATCAGCCCCAGCATTTT
.	TRBJ1-1	TRBV6-5	.	CASNRNTEAFF	TGTGCCAGCAACAGGAACACTGAAGCTTTCTTT
TRBD1	TRBJ2-2	TRBV19	.	CASSIPGQGASAGELFF	TGTGCCAGTAGTATACCGGGACAGGGGGCAAGTGCCGGGGAGCTGTTTTTT
.	TRBJ1-1	TRBV29-1	.	CSVEQGIAEAFF	TGCAGCGTTGAGCAGGGGATCGCTGAAGCTTTCTTT
TRBD1	TRBJ2-1	TRBV5-6	once	CASSFWDRDGEQFF	TGTGCCAGCAGCTTTTGGGACAGGGACGGTGAGCAGTTCTTC
TRBD1	TRBJ2-6	TRBV18	.	CASANDRAGANVLTF	TGTGCCAGCGCGAACGACAGGGCTGGGGCCAACGTCCTGACTTTC
.	TRBJ1-6	TRBV5-1	.	CASSFQERSPLHF	TGCGCCAGCAGCTTCCAGGAAAGGTCACCCCTCCACTTT
.	TRBJ1-6	TRBV7-9	.	CASSRAGNNNSPLHF	TGTGCCAGCAGCCGTGCCGGGAATAATAATTCACCCCTCCACTTT
.	TRBJ1-1	TRBV12-3/TRBV12-4	.	CASTYSREAFF	TGTGCCAGCACCTATTCTCGGGAAGCTTTCTTT
.	TRBJ2-5	TRBV19	.	CASRDVAAEETQYF	TGTGCCAGTAGAGATGTAGCGGCCGAAGAGACCCAGTACTTC
.	TRBJ1-2	TRBV2	.	CASKTGANYGYTF	TGTGCCAGCAAGACGGGGGCTAACTATGGCTACACCTTC
.	TRBJ2-5	TRBV5-1	.	CASSFQGMSKETQYF	TGCGCCAGCAGCTTCCAGGGGATGTCAAAAGAGACCCAGTACTTC
TRBD1	TRBJ1-6	TRBV18	.	CASSPFSRGQGSPLHF	TGTGCCAGCTCACCCTTCAGTAGGGGGCAAGGTTCACCCCTCCACTTT